This T cell receptor beta chain was recorded in a study of T cells in Graves' hyperthyroidism and ophthalmopathy. Overall study: Specimen type is peripheral blood, collected at initial diagnosis prior to any treatment.

Using 10 ml of fresh peripheral blood, PBMCs were prepared. General observations from the study: The model identified upcoming ophthalmopathy a median approximately 6.4 months ahead of onset.

Points on this clonotype: Its specificity is unknown. This may be a read error: a much more frequent sequence differs by one nucleotide.

Amplification of TCR beta CDR3 regions was performed using RNA transcripts as template. HTBI primers were employed in a first-round RT-PCR of the TCR CDR3. Via MiXCR, TCRdb re-called the multiplex PCR reads, giving one row per CDR3 protein. The sample yields more than 300,000 distinct CDR3 sequences, about 15% seen once. Unmatched junction bases numbered 8, after V lost 2 bases and J lost 8 bases. Germline CDR1 SGHAT, CDR2 FQNNGV. The CDR3 length is 15 residues. This clonotype originated in a woman aged 25 to 45 with Graves' hyperthyroidism. The chain uses TRBV11-2 and TRBJ2-1, with 8 bases that match TRBD2. Sequenced input: blood. The CDR3 DNA follows: TGTGCCAGCAGCTTAAAAGCGGGGGCTTACGATGAGCAGTTCTTC. Protein product: CASSLKAGAYDEQFF.